Presented here are 8 T cell receptor beta chains from one specimen sequenced in a study of monozygotic twins with inflammatory bowel disease. With the 5' RACE reads reprocessed, TCRdb shows one record per CDR3 protein and no DNA. Its listing shows roughly 140,000 distinct CDR3 sequences. The specimen was blood. The origin of the receptors is a human donor with ulcerative colitis or Crohn's disease, or a healthy co-twin of an affected twin (not recorded which).

The J gene is TRBJ2-2, the V gene TRBV20-1; TCRdb selects TRBD1, and the lack of DNA leaves this call unchecked. CDR1 DFQATT and CDR2 SNEGSKA come from the germline V gene (reference sequence). There are 15 residues in the CDR3. The CDR3 is CSAPPGAGNTGELFF.

The chain employs TRBV20-1 and TRBJ2-1; TCRdb's D gene call, TRBD2, goes unchecked for lack of DNA. Germline CDR1 and CDR2: DFQATT and SNEGSKA (reference sequence). CDR3 length: 15 residues. The CDR3 loop reads CSSPRRGGPSDEQFF.

CDR3 sequence: CASSPSTGRQYTGELFF. V and J are TRBV7-2 and TRBJ2-2; the D gene TCRdb calls, TRBD1, cannot be checked with no DNA. The CDR3 is made up of 17 amino acids. Germline CDR1 is SGHTA and CDR2 is FQGNSA.

The chain is built from TRBV14 and TRBJ2-5. Germline V lookup: CDR1 SGHDN, CDR2 FVKESK. The CDR3 totals 13 residues. Here the CDR3 reads CASSQGAQETQYF.

The chain combines TRBV6-5 with TRBJ1-2; TCRdb picks TRBD1, but there is no DNA to check that call. The CDR3 runs to 15 residues. CDR1 and CDR2 from the germline V gene are MNHEY and SVGAGI. The chain's CDR3 is CASSFTGGEHYGYTF.

The rearrangement uses TRBV28 and TRBJ1-2. CDR1 is MDHEN and CDR2 is SYDVKM in the germline V gene. This CDR3 has 13 residues. The CDR3 loop is CATKTAVNYGYTF.

This rearrangement joins TRBV18 to TRBJ1-6; the D gene TCRdb calls, TRBD1, cannot be checked with no DNA. The CDR3 runs 15 residues. Germline CDR1 is KGHSH and CDR2 is LQKENI. CDR3 sequence: CASSPKGGLVSPLHF.

The V call is TRBV28, the J call TRBJ2-7; TCRdb names TRBD1, which stays unverified in the absence of DNA. This CDR3 comprises 15 residues. CDR1 and CDR2 from the germline V gene are MDHEN and SYDVKM. The CDR3 loop is CASSFPGQGTYEQYF.